The 31 T cell receptor beta chains given below trace back to one sample, sequenced in a study of identical twins. TCRdb itself ran the 5' RACE reads through MiXCR, one entry per CDR3 protein. Among 350,000 to 450,000 distinct CDR3 sequences listed, roughly 18% were seen once. Sequenced material: naive T cells sorted from blood. The receptors come from a man aged 45-65 years in good health.

The chain carries TRBV7-2 and TRBJ2-1; D gene uncertain. Germline V gene data show CDR1 as SGHTA and CDR2 as FQGNSA. CDR3 length: 13 residues. The V and J ends lost 5 bases and 5 bases respectively, with 10 bases between them. CDR3 amino acids: CASSLGPDNEQFF. CDR3 nucleotide sequence: TGTGCCAGCAGCCTCGGACCCGACAATGAGCAGTTCTTC.

This clonotype was counted between two and nine times. The rearrangement joins TRBV2 to TRBJ2-7; possibly TRBD2 for D (7 bases). The germline V gene encodes CDR1 SNHLY and CDR2 FYNNEI. V lost 10 bases and J lost 4, with 17 bases in between. CDR3 length: 13 residues. CDR3 in amino acids: CANRDYTRYEQYF. CDR3 nucleotides: TGTGCCAACAGGGACTATACCCGGTACGAGCAGTACTTC. The whole variable domain, remainder taken from reference TRBV2 and TRBJ2-7, is EPEVTQTPSHQVTQMGQEVILRCVPISNHLYFYWYRQILGQKVEFLVSFYNNEISEKSEIFDDQFSVERPDGSNFTLKIRSTKLEDSAMYFCANRDYTRYEQYFGPGTRLTVT.

This clonotype was seen repeatedly, ten times or more. The chain combines TRBV29-1 with TRBJ2-7, with a tentative D call TRBD1 (6 bases). The germline V gene encodes CDR1 SQVTM and CDR2 ANQGSEA. The CDR3 loop spans 13 amino acids. Trimming left V 4 bases short and J 1 base short, with 11 bases between. CDR3 loop: CSVAPGVSYEQYF. As DNA, the CDR3 is TGCAGCGTTGCACCAGGGGTTTCCTACGAGCAGTACTTC.

The rearrangement links TRBV20-1 to TRBJ2-3; TRBD2 matches at 13 bases. With 6 bases clipped from V and 5 bases from J, the junction kept 23 bases outside the gene matches. The CDR3 loop spans 20 amino acids. The germline V gene encodes CDR1 DFQATT and CDR2 SNEGSKA (reference sequence). The CDR3 is CSASRGLGSTSGRAKDTQYF. The CDR3 DNA reads TGCAGTGCCAGCCGCGGACTTGGTTCAACTAGCGGGAGGGCCAAAGATACGCAGTATTTT.

This clonotype was seen more than once but under ten times. The gene calls are TRBV5-1 and TRBJ1-5; 7 bases are shared with TRBD1. V shed 0 bases, J shed 3 bases, and the junction held 3 bases outside the gene matches. Germline V gives CDR1 SGHRS, CDR2 YFSETQ. This CDR3 comprises 15 residues. CDR3 loop: CASSLEGTVNQPQHF. CDR3 coding DNA: TGCGCCAGCAGCTTGGAGGGGACAGTCAATCAGCCCCAGCATTTT.

There are many counts of this clonotype. The chain couples TRBV3-1 to TRBJ2-3; 9 positions agree with TRBD2. V was pared by 1 base and J by 1 base, with 6 bases of the junction left unmatched. CDR1 and CDR2 from the germline V gene are LGHDT and YNNKEL (reference sequence). CDR3 size: 17 residues. This CDR3 reads CASSQVYQREGTDTQYF. The CDR3 DNA is TGTGCCAGCAGCCAAGTTTATCAGCGGGAGGGCACAGATACGCAGTATTTT.

The chain has TRBV27 and TRBJ1-5; D possibly corresponds to TRBD1 (6 bases). Trimming shortened V by 5 bases and J by 0 bases, and 14 bases separated the two germline ends. Germline V CDR1 and CDR2: MNHEY, SMNVEV (reference sequence). There are 16 residues in the CDR3. The CDR3 protein is CASSTTTGFSNQPQHF. Here the CDR3 DNA reads TGTGCCAGCAGTACCACTACAGGGTTTAGCAATCAGCCCCAGCATTTT.

V usage is TRBV20-1 and J usage is TRBJ2-7, with D unresolved. This CDR3 spans 12 amino acids. V was trimmed by 6 bases and J by 3 bases, leaving 12 bases between them. Germline V gene data show CDR1 as DFQATT and CDR2 as SNEGSKA (reference sequence). The CDR3 loop reads CSAEHMSYEQYF. CDR3 in DNA: TGCAGTGCGGAGCACATGAGCTACGAGCAGTACTTC.

In its sample, this clonotype was seen a few times. The gene calls are TRBV4-2 and TRBJ1-1, with a possible D match to TRBD1 (5 bases). The germline gives CDR1 LGHNA, CDR2 YNFKEQ. The V end lost 4 bases, the J end lost 11 bases, and 14 bases lay between the germline ends. The CDR3 loop spans 12 amino acids. CDR3 residues: CASSPPGERAFF. For the CDR3, the DNA is TGTGCCAGCAGCCCCCCGGGGGAGAGGGCTTTCTTT.

This chain joins TRBV7-2 and TRBJ2-1; the D gene is possibly TRBD2 (6 bases). Trimming removed 5 bases at V and 7 bases at J, with 21 bases between. This CDR3 has 16 residues. CDR1 is SGHTA and CDR2 is FQGNSA in the germline V gene. Here the CDR3 DNA reads TGTGCCAGCAGCCCCTATGAAGGAAGGGCGGGAAATGAGCAGTTCTTC. It encodes CASSPYEGRAGNEQFF.

This clonotype was detected a few times. The V call is TRBV4-3, the J call TRBJ2-1; D gene unclear. The V and J ends lost 2 bases and 2 bases respectively, with 7 bases between them. The CDR3 spans 14 residues. Germline V gene lookup returns CDR1 LGHNA and CDR2 YSLEER. The CDR3 protein is CASSQLGTYNEQFF. DNA of the CDR3: TGCGCCAGCAGCCAACTTGGGACCTACAATGAGCAGTTCTTC.

This clonotype was seen at least ten times. The chain couples TRBV9 to TRBJ2-1, with 9 bases lining up with TRBD2. The CDR3 contains 15 residues. From germline, CDR1 is SGDLS and CDR2 YYNGEE. After removal of 4 bases from V and 9 bases from J, the junction contained 11 bases not matched to a gene. The CDR3 region is CASSPVSIAGVEQFF. DNA for the CDR3: TGTGCCAGCAGCCCGGTGTCGATAGCGGGAGTTGAGCAGTTCTTC.

The J gene is TRBJ2-7, the V gene TRBV2; D possibly matches TRBD1 or TRBD2 (6 bases each). V lost 10 bases and J lost 7, with 20 bases in between. In germline, CDR1 is SNHLY, CDR2 FYNNEI. The CDR3 contains 13 residues. CDR3 nucleotide sequence: TGTGCCACTGTTCGGGGGACACTTTCTGAGCAGTACTTC. It codes for CATVRGTLSEQYF.

The chain joins TRBV9 to TRBJ2-1; the match to TRBD2 covers 8 bases. The V segment lost 7 bases and the J segment 2 bases; nucleotides outside the gene matches: 5. Germline CDR1 and CDR2: SGDLS and YYNGEE. CDR3 size: 14 residues. DNA for the CDR3: TGTGCCAGCGGCGGGGGGAGAACCTACAATGAGCAGTTCTTC. Its translation is CASGGGRTYNEQFF. Based on the CDR3 plus reference TRBV9 and TRBJ2-1, the full variable domain is DSGVTQTPKHLITATGQRVTLRCSPRSGDLSVYWYQQSLDQGLQFLIQYYNGEERAKGNILERFSAQQFPDLHSELNLSSLELGDSALYFCASGGGRTYNEQFFGPGTRLTVL.

V gene TRBV7-8 combines with J gene TRBJ2-7, with D unclear. The germline V gene has CDR1 SGHVS and CDR2 FQNEAQ. The CDR3 is 13 amino acids. Between the trimmed V and J ends, which lost 3 bases and 4 bases, there was a span of 10 bases. DNA for the CDR3: TGTGCCAGCAGCTTCCATAACCAGTACGAGCAGTACTTC. Amino acid sequence: CASSFHNQYEQYF.

V and J are TRBV3-1 and TRBJ2-5; D unclear. Between the trimmed V and J ends, which lost 0 bases and 0 bases, there was a span of 17 bases. Germline V gives CDR1 LGHDT, CDR2 YNNKEL (reference sequence). The CDR3 covers 18 residues. The CDR3 reads CASSQEMVPTPNQETQYF. Here the CDR3 DNA reads TGTGCCAGCAGCCAAGAAATGGTCCCGACACCGAACCAAGAGACCCAGTACTTC.

Ten or more counts support this clonotype. This chain connects TRBV5-1 to TRBJ2-3; the D gene is possibly TRBD1 (7 bases). CDR1 SGHRS and CDR2 YFSETQ come from the germline V gene. Trimming took 3 bases from V and 6 from J, leaving 17 bases between them. CDR3 size: 15 residues. The CDR3 sequence: CASSSGQSGGDTQYF. DNA of the CDR3: TGCGCCAGCAGCTCGGGACAGTCCGGAGGGGATACGCAGTATTTT. Drawing the rest from reference TRBV5-1 and TRBJ2-3, the complete variable domain is KAGVTQTPRYLIKTRGQQVTLSCSPISGHRSVSWYQQTPGQGLQFLFEYFSETQRNKGNFPGRFSGRQFSNSRSEMNVSTLELGDSALYLCASSSGQSGGDTQYFGPGTRLTVL.

V gene TRBV5-1 combines with J gene TRBJ2-5, with D maybe TRBD2 (6 bases). V lost 0 bases to trimming and J lost 7 bases, with 13 bases between them. The CDR3 consists of 14 residues. Germline lookup yields CDR1 SGHRS and CDR2 YFSETQ. CDR3 nucleotides: TGCGCCAGCAGCTTGGAGGAGGGCGCGGCGACCCAGTACTTC. Its translation is CASSLEEGAATQYF.

The gene calls are TRBV20-1 and TRBJ1-1, with D possibly matching TRBD1 (6 bases). The CDR3 contains 14 residues. Germline loops: CDR1 DFQATT, CDR2 SNEGSKA (reference sequence). The ends were cut back, 5 bases at V and 4 bases at J, with 17 bases in the middle. CDR3 amino acids: CSAGLQGRVTEAFF. The CDR3 DNA reads as TGCAGTGCTGGATTACAGGGTCGGGTCACTGAAGCTTTCTTT.

This clonotype was seen only a few times. The rearrangement uses TRBV12-3 or TRBV12-4 and TRBJ1-1; D is possibly TRBD1 (6 bases). The CDR3 is 14 residues long. Trimming cost V 4 bases and J 4 bases, with 13 bases left between them. The CDR3 bases are TGTGCCAGCAGTTCAAACAACAGGGCCACTGAAGCTTTCTTT. The encoded protein is CASSSNNRATEAFF.

The chain employs TRBV27 and TRBJ2-7, with D tentatively TRBD1 (6 bases). This CDR3 is built from 17 residues. The germline gives CDR1 MNHEY, CDR2 SMNVEV (reference sequence). V lost 6 bases to trimming and J lost 0 bases, with 21 bases between them. The CDR3 region is CASRAPLTGIGSYEQYF. Written as DNA, the CDR3 is TGTGCCAGCAGAGCACCCCTTACAGGGATCGGCTCCTACGAGCAGTACTTC.

This clonotype occurred many times. This chain joins TRBV4-1 and TRBJ2-2; 7 nucleotides line up with TRBD1. The CDR3 runs 17 residues. Trimming removed 5 bases from V and 0 bases from J; junction bases left unmatched: 9. CDR1 and CDR2 (germline): MGHRA, YSYEKL. The DNA of the CDR3 is TGCGCCAGCAGCAGATTACCGGGACAGACGAACACCGGGGAGCTGTTTTTT. Its translation: CASSRLPGQTNTGELFF.

This clonotype has at least ten counts. This chain links TRBV5-1 with TRBJ2-1; TRBD2 aligns across 7 bases. The CDR3 totals 14 residues. Germline lookup yields CDR1 SGHRS and CDR2 YFSETQ. Trimming at V came to 4 bases and at J to 3 bases, leaving 4 bases not matched to a gene. In DNA, the CDR3 is TGCGCCAGCAGCCGGGAGCGGGACTACAATGAGCAGTTCTTC. Translation gives CASSRERDYNEQFF.

This clonotype was observed a few times. V usage is TRBV29-1 and J usage is TRBJ2-5; a weak D match, TRBD1 (5 bases). This CDR3 has 14 residues. Germline V gene lookup returns CDR1 SQVTM and CDR2 ANQGSEA. Trimming removed 0 bases at V and 1 base at J, with 9 bases between. This CDR3 is CSVEDKGIQETQYF. The CDR3 coding sequence is TGCAGCGTTGAAGATAAGGGGATCCAAGAGACCCAGTACTTC.

The genes are TRBV4-2 and TRBJ2-3; D may be TRBD1 (7 bases). This CDR3 has 16 residues. Looked up from germline, CDR1 is LGHNA and CDR2 is YNFKEQ. The V end lost 0 bases, the J end lost 1 base, and 11 bases lay between the germline ends. The CDR3 nucleotides are TGTGCCAGCAGCCAAGATGTCAGGGGGGGCACAGATACGCAGTATTTT. This codes for CASSQDVRGGTDTQYF.

The chain uses TRBV27 and TRBJ2-1; D is unclear. V was trimmed by 5 bases and J by 0 bases, leaving 14 bases between them. The CDR3 length is 16 residues. Germline V gives CDR1 MNHEY, CDR2 SMNVEV (reference sequence). The CDR3: CASSPNLGSSYNEQFF. The CDR3 DNA follows: TGTGCCAGCAGTCCCAATCTCGGTAGCTCCTACAATGAGCAGTTCTTC.

The chain uses TRBV20-1 and TRBJ2-3; D could derive from TRBD1 or TRBD2 (7 bases each). The CDR3 covers 16 residues. Germline lookup yields CDR1 DFQATT and CDR2 SNEGSKA (reference sequence). The germline V and J ends were trimmed by 3 bases and 7 bases, with 23 bases remaining between them. CDR3 bases: TGCAGTGCTAGCCCTTCGCAGGGGGGGGGCGTGAATACGCAGTATTTT. It yields the protein CSASPSQGGGVNTQYF.

A few counts support this clonotype. The chain uses TRBV29-1 and TRBJ2-5, with D maybe TRBD1 (5 bases). Trimming cost V 8 bases and J 2 bases, with 9 bases left between them. This CDR3 region has 11 residues. Per germline, CDR1 SQVTM and CDR2 ANQGSEA. CDR3 in amino acids: CSSRQQETQYF. DNA of the CDR3: TGCAGCTCAAGACAGCAAGAGACCCAGTACTTC.

This clonotype has only a few counts. The rearrangement joins TRBV9 to TRBJ2-5; 11 bases map to TRBD2. Germline CDR1 reads SGDLS; CDR2 reads YYNGEE. V was pared by 4 bases and J by 2 bases, with 7 bases of the junction left unmatched. The CDR3 is made up of 16 amino acids. The CDR3 coding sequence is TGTGCCAGCAGCCCTGGGACTAGCGGCGGACAAGAGACCCAGTACTTC. Encoded protein: CASSPGTSGGQETQYF.

This clonotype was recorded at least ten times. The rearrangement links TRBV4-2 to TRBJ2-3; 13 positions match TRBD2. This CDR3 has 17 residues. Germline assignment: CDR1 LGHNA and CDR2 YNFKEQ. V gave up 0 bases and J gave up 12 bases; unmatched junction bases: 12. CDR3 amino acids: CASSQDGTSGDRGAQYF. CDR3 DNA: TGTGCCAGCAGCCAAGATGGGACTAGCGGGGACCGGGGGGCCCAGTATTTT.

This clonotype was observed a few times. The genes are TRBV2 and TRBJ2-7, with TRBD1 identical over 8 bases. Losses at the gene ends were 3 bases for V and 1 base for J; bases not matched to a gene: 5. This CDR3 is 15 amino acids long. Germline V gene data show CDR1 as SNHLY and CDR2 as FYNNEI. CDR3 nucleotide sequence: TGTGCCAGCAGTGATGACAGGGGCTATTCCTACGAGCAGTACTTC. It codes for CASSDDRGYSYEQYF.